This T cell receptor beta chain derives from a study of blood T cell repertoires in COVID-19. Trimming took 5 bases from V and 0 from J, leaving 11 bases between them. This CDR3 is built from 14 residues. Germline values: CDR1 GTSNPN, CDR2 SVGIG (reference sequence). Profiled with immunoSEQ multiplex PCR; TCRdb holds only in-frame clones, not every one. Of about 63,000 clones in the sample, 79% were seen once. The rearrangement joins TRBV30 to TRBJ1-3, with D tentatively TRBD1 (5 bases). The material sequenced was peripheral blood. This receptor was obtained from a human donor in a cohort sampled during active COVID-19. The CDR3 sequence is CAWGDFSSGNTIYF. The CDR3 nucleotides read TGTGCCTGGGGGGACTTTAGCTCTGGAAACACCATATATTTT.